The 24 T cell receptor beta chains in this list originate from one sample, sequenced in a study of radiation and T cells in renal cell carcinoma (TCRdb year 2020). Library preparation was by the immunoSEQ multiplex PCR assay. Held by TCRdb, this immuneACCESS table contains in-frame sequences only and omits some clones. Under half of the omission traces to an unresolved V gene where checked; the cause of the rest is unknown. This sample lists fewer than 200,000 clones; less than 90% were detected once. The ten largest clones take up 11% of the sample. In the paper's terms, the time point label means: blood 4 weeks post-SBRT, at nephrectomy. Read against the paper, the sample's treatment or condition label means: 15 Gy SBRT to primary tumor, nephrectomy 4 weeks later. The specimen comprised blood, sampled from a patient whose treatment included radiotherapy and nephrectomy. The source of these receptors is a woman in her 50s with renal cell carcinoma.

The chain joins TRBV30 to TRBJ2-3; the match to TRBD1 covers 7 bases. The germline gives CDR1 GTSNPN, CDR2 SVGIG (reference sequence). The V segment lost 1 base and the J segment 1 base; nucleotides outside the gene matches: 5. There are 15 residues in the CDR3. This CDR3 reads CAWSERGLGTDTQYF. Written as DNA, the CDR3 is TGTGCCTGGAGTGAGAGGGGGCTAGGCACAGATACGCAGTATTTT.

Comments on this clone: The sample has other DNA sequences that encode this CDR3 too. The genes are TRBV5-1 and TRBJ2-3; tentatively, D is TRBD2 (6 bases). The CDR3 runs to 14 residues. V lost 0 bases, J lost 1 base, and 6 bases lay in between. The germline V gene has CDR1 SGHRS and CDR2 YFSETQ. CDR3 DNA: TGCGCCAGCAGCTTGGTAGCGGGCACAGATACGCAGTATTTT. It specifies CASSLVAGTDTQYF.

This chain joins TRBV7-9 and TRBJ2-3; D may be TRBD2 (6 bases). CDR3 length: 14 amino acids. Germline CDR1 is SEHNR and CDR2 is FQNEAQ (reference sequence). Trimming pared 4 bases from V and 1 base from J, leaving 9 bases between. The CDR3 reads CASSSWGGTDTQYF. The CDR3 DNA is TGTGCCAGCAGCTCCTGGGGGGGCACAGATACGCAGTATTTT.

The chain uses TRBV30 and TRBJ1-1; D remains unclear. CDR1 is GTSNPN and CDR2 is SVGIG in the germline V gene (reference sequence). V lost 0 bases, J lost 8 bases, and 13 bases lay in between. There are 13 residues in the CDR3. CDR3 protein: CAWSVNLRSEAFF. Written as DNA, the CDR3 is TGTGCCTGGAGTGTGAATCTCCGGTCAGAAGCTTTCTTT.

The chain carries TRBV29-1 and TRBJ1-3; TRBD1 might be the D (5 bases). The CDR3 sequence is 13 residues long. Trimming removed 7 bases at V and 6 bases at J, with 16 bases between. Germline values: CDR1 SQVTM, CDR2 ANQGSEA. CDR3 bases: TGCAGCGCAGCCGACAGCAGGGTAAACACCATATATTTT. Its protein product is CSAADSRVNTIYF.

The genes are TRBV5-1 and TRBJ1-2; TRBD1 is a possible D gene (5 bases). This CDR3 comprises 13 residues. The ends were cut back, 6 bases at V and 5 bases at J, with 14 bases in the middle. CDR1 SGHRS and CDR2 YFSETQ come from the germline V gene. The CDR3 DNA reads TGCGCCAGCACACGAGGGGCAGTATATGGCTACACCTTC. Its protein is CASTRGAVYGYTF. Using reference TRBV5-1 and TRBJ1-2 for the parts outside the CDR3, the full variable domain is KAGVTQTPRYLIKTRGQQVTLSCSPISGHRSVSWYQQTPGQGLQFLFEYFSETQRNKGNFPGRFSGRQFSNSRSEMNVSTLELGDSALYLCASTRGAVYGYTFGSGTRLTVV.

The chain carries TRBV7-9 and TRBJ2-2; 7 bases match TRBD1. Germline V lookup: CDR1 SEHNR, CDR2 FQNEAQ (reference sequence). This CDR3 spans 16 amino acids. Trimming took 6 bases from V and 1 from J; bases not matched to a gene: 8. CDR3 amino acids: CASRYGTVQNTGELFF. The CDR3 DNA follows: TGTGCCAGCAGATATGGGACAGTGCAGAACACCGGGGAGCTGTTTTTT.

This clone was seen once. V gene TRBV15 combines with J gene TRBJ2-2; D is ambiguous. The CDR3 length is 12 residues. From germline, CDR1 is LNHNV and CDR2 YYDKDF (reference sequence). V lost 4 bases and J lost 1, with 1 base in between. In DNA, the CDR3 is TGTGCCACCAGCATGAACACCGGGGAGCTGTTTTTT. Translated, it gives CATSMNTGELFF.

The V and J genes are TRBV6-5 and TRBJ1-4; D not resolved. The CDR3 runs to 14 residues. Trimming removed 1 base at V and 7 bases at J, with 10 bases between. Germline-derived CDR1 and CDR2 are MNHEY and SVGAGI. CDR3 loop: CASSYWRSGEKLFF. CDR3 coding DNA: TGTGCCAGCAGTTACTGGAGGTCCGGTGAAAAACTGTTTTTT.

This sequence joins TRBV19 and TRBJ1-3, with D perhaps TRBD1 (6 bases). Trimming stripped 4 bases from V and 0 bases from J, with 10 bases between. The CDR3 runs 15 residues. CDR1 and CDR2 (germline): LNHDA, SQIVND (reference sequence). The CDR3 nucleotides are TGTGCCAGTAGTAATCAACAGGGCTCTGGAAACACCATATATTTT. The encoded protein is CASSNQQGSGNTIYF.

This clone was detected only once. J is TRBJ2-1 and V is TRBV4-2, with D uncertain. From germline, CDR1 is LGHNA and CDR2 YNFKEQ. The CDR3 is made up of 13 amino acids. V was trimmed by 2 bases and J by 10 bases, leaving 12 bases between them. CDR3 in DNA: TGTGCCAGCAGCCAAAACATGGCCCGGGAGCAGTTCTTC. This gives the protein CASSQNMAREQFF.

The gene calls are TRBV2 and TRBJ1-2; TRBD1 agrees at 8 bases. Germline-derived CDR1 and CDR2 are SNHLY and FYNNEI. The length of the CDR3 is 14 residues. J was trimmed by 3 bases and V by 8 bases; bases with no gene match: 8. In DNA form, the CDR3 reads TGTGCCAGCGGTAAGGACAGGGCAGACTATGGCTACACCTTC. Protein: CASGKDRADYGYTF.

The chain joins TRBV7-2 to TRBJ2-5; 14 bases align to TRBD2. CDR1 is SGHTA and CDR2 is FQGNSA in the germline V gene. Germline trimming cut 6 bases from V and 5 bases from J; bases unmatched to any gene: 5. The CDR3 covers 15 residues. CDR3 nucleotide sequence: TGTGCCAGCAGGACGGGACTAGCGGGGGTGGAGACCCAGTACTTC. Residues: CASRTGLAGVETQYF.

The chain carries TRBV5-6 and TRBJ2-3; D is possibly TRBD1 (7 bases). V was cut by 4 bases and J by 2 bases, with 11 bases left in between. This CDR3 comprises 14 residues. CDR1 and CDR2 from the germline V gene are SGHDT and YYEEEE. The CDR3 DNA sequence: TGTGCCAGCAGCCCAGGGGGGAACACAGATACGCAGTATTTT. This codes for CASSPGGNTDTQYF.

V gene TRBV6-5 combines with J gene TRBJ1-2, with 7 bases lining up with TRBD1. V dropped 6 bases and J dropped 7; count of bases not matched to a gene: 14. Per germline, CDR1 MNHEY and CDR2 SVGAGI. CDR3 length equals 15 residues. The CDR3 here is CASSRDSVFLAGYTF. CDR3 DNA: TGTGCCAGCAGCAGGGACAGCGTTTTCTTGGCTGGCTACACCTTC.

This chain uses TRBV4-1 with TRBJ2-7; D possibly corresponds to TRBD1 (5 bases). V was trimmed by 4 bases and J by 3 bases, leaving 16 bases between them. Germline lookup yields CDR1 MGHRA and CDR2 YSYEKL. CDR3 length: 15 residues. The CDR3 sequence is CASSLVITGNYEQYF. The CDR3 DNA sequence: TGCGCCAGCAGCCTTGTCATAACAGGAAACTACGAGCAGTACTTC.

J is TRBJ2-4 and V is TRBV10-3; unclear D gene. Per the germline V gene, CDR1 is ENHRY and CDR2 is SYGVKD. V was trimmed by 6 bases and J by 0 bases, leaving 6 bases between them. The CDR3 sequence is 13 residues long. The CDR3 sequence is CAISTSAKNIQYF. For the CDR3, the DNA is TGTGCCATCAGCACCTCAGCCAAAAACATTCAGTACTTC.

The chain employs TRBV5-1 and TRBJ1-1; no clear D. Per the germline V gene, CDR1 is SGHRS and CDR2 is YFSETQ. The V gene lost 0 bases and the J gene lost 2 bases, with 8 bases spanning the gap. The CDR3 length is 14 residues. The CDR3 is CASSLARGNTEAFF. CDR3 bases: TGCGCCAGCAGCTTGGCACGGGGAAACACTGAAGCTTTCTTT. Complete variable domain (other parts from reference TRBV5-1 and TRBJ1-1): KAGVTQTPRYLIKTRGQQVTLSCSPISGHRSVSWYQQTPGQGLQFLFEYFSETQRNKGNFPGRFSGRQFSNSRSEMNVSTLELGDSALYLCASSLARGNTEAFFGQGTRLTVV.

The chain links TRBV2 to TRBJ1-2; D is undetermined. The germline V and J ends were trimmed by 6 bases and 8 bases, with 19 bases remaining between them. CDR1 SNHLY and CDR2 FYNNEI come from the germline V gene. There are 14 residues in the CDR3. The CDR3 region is CASRTGFSGEGYTF. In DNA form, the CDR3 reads TGTGCCAGCAGGACGGGCTTCAGTGGGGAAGGCTACACCTTC. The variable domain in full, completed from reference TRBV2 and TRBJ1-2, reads EPEVTQTPSHQVTQMGQEVILRCVPISNHLYFYWYRQILGQKVEFLVSFYNNEISEKSEIFDDQFSVERPDGSNFTLKIRSTKLEDSAMYFCASRTGFSGEGYTFGSGTRLTVV.

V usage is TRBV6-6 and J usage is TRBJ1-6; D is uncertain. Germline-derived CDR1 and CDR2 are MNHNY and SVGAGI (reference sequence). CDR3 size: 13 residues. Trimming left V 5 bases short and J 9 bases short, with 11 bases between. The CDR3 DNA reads TGTGCCAGCAGTCCCTTCAGTTTTTCACCCCTCCACTTT. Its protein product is CASSPFSFSPLHF.

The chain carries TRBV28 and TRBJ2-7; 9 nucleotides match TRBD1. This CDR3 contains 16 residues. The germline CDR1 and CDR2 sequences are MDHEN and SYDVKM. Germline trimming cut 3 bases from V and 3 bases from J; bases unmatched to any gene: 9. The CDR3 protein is CASSLPQGASVYEQYF. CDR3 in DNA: TGTGCCAGCAGTTTGCCACAGGGGGCGAGCGTCTACGAGCAGTACTTC.

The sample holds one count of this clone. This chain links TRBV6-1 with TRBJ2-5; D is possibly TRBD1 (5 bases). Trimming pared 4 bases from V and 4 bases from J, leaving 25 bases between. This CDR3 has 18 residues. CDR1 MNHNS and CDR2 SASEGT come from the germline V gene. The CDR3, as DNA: TGTGCCAGCAGTGTCGAGGTGGGGCGTTTTATCCTTCGAGAGACCCAGTACTTC. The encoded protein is CASSVEVGRFILRETQYF.

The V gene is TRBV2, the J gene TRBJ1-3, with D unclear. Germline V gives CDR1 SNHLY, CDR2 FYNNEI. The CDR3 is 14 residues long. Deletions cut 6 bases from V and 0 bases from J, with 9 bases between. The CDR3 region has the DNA TGTGCCAGCAGCGAACGGTCCTCTGGAAACACCATATATTTT. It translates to CASSERSSGNTIYF.

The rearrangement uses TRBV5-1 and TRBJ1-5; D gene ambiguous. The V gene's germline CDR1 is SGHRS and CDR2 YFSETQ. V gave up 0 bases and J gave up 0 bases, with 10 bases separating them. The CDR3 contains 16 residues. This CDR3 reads CASSLGPGASNQPQHF. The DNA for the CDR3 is TGCGCCAGCAGCTTGGGGCCAGGAGCTAGCAATCAGCCCCAGCATTTT.